One sample yielded the 5 T cell receptor beta chains listed below, sequenced in a study of vaccination effects on CD4 cells after COVID-19. The antigens these receptors bind are not known. CD4+ T cells specific for antigen were expanded with viral peptide pools by the ViraFEST assay before sequencing. Cells that had been cultured for less than 13 days were the source of isolated CD4+ T cells. Two doses of either BNT162b2 or mRNA-1273 were given to each participant. The table came from immunoSEQ multiplex PCR; TCRdb's copy has only in-frame clones and leaves some out. The data contain 70,000 to 85,000 clones, 81% of them singletons. This material consisted of CD4+ T cells from PBMCs cultured with HCoV-229E spike peptides, taken after COVID-19 vaccination. The receptors derive from a human donor who received a COVID-19 vaccine.

This sequence joins TRBV5-1 and TRBJ2-5, with D unresolved. V lost 2 bases, J lost 1 base, and 9 bases lay in between. CDR1 and CDR2 (germline): SGHRS, YFSETQ. The CDR3 runs to 14 residues. CDR3 sequence: CASSFGPLQETQYF. The CDR3 DNA reads TGCGCCAGCAGCTTCGGGCCTCTCCAAGAGACCCAGTACTTC. Variable domain in full (rest from reference TRBV5-1 and TRBJ2-5): KAGVTQTPRYLIKTRGQQVTLSCSPISGHRSVSWYQQTPGQGLQFLFEYFSETQRNKGNFPGRFSGRQFSNSRSEMNVSTLELGDSALYLCASSFGPLQETQYFGPGTRLLVL.

This clone was observed a single time. The rearrangement uses TRBV7-2 and TRBJ2-1; D remains ambiguous. The CDR3 totals 15 residues. The germline V gene has CDR1 SGHTA and CDR2 FQGNSA. Trimming took off 5 bases at V and 0 bases at J, with 11 bases between the two ends. The CDR3 DNA sequence: TGTGCCAGCAGCCTAGACAAAAGCTCCTACAATGAGCAGTTCTTC. This encodes CASSLDKSSYNEQFF.

This rearrangement joins TRBV12-5 to TRBJ2-1; D is unresolved. Trimming removed 6 bases at V and 9 bases at J, with 9 bases between. Germline CDR1 and CDR2: LGHNT and FRNRAP. The CDR3 runs to 11 residues. Here the CDR3 DNA reads TGTGCTAGTGGGAGAGAGAGTGAGCAGTTCTTC. Its translation is CASGRESEQFF.

The chain recombines TRBV10-1 with TRBJ1-1; no clear D. V was cut by 2 bases and J by 5 bases, with 9 bases left in between. The germline gives CDR1 WNHNN, CDR2 SYGVQD (reference sequence). This CDR3 has 13 amino acids. The CDR3 protein is CASSEGPGTEAFF. In nucleotides, the CDR3 is TGCGCCAGCAGTGAGGGGCCGGGGACTGAAGCTTTCTTT.

The chain uses TRBV19 and TRBJ1-6, with TRBD1 as a possible D gene (5 bases). Per the germline V gene, CDR1 is LNHDA and CDR2 is SQIVND (reference sequence). This CDR3 comprises 15 residues. Trimming removed 5 bases from V and 7 bases from J, with 15 bases in between. The CDR3, as DNA: TGTGCCAGTAGTCTTTTGGGGACGGAGAATTCACCCCTCCACTTT. It codes for CASSLLGTENSPLHF.